The 7 T cell receptor beta chains presented below share a single source sample, sequenced in a study of a mutant IDH1 vaccine in newly diagnosed glioma. Time point indicated: week 23, last vaccination. Topical imiquimod was applied with each vaccine dose, which held 300 ug of mutant IDH1 20-mer peptide. Generated by immunoSEQ multiplex PCR, the TCRdb table keeps only in-frame clones and is missing some. The sample has 75,000 to 80,000 clones; 75% to 90% are singletons. Their antigen targets remain unknown. Here the sequenced sample was PBMCs, taken from a glioma patient whose treatment included an IDH1 peptide vaccine. Source of these receptors: a woman in her forties or fifties with glioma.

V gene TRBV5-6 combines with J gene TRBJ2-7, with TRBD2 as a possible D gene (5 bases). The CDR3 runs 14 residues. Trimming removed 4 bases at V and 3 bases at J, with 14 bases between. Germline lookup yields CDR1 SGHDT and CDR2 YYEEEE. In DNA form, the CDR3 reads TGTGCCAGCAGCGCTCCGGGATCCTTCTACGAGCAGTACTTC. Protein product: CASSAPGSFYEQYF. Supplemented by reference TRBV5-6 and TRBJ2-7, the full variable domain reads DAGVTQSPTHLIKTRGQQVTLRCSPKSGHDTVSWYQQALGQGPQFIFQYYEEEERQRGNFPDRFSGHQFPNYSSELNVNALLLGDSALYLCASSAPGSFYEQYFGPGTRLTVT.

CDR3 in DNA: TGTGCCAGCAGCTATTACTCCTACGAGCAGTACTTC. Its translation: CASSYYSYEQYF. The gene calls are TRBV28 and TRBJ2-7; D ambiguous. Germline V gives CDR1 MDHEN, CDR2 SYDVKM. The CDR3 is 12 amino acids. Trimming removed 6 bases at V and 0 bases at J, with 6 bases between. The variable domain in full, with the rest retrieved from reference TRBV28 and TRBJ2-7, is DVKVTQSSRYLVKRTGEKVFLECVQDMDHENMFWYRQDPGLGLRLIYFSYDVKMKEKGDIPEGYSVSREKKERFSLILESASTNQTSMYLCASSYYSYEQYFGPGTRLTVT.

The gene calls are TRBV5-4 and TRBJ2-7; TRBD1 or TRBD2 may be the D gene (5 bases each). Germline CDR1 is SGHNT and CDR2 is YYREEE (reference sequence). V gave up 7 bases and J gave up 4 bases, with 15 bases separating them. The CDR3 contains 13 residues. The CDR3 here is CASGEGPPYEQYF. CDR3 nucleotides: TGTGCCAGCGGAGAGGGGCCGCCTTACGAGCAGTACTTC.

This chain links TRBV5-3 with TRBJ1-2; D ambiguous. TRBV5-3 is noted as an ORF with a role that remains uncertain. The CDR3 is 16 amino acids. The V end was cut by 2 bases, the J end by 4 bases, with 18 bases between. The CDR3 nucleotides are TGTGCCAGAAGCTTACAGCGCGGGAACTGGTCCTATGGCTACACCTTC. This codes for CARSLQRGNWSYGYTF.

This chain joins TRBV28 and TRBJ1-5; D not resolved. The CDR3 is 13 residues long. With 5 bases removed from V and 0 bases from J, the gap between germline ends came to 5 bases. Germline lookup yields CDR1 MDHEN and CDR2 SYDVKM. The CDR3 loop reads CASSPYSNQPQHF. DNA for the CDR3: TGTGCCAGCAGTCCATATAGCAATCAGCCCCAGCATTTT.

In DNA, the CDR3 is TGTGCCAGCAGTTACTCACAGGGGGCAGGGACTGAAGCTTTCTTT. Amino acids: CASSYSQGAGTEAFF. V and J are TRBV6-5 and TRBJ1-1; TRBD1 aligns across 9 bases. The CDR3 is 15 amino acids. Germline V gene sequence: CDR1 MNHEY, CDR2 SVGAGI. V dropped 0 bases and J dropped 5; count of bases not matched to a gene: 4.

The chain employs TRBV6-1 and TRBJ2-5, with D perhaps matching TRBD1 or TRBD2 (6 bases each). The CDR3 length is 13 residues. Trimming pared 6 bases from V and 5 bases from J, leaving 13 bases between. Germline V lookup: CDR1 MNHNS, CDR2 SASEGT. The CDR3 region is CASRRGVGETQYF. The CDR3 DNA follows: TGTGCCAGCAGAAGGGGGGTGGGTGAGACCCAGTACTTC.